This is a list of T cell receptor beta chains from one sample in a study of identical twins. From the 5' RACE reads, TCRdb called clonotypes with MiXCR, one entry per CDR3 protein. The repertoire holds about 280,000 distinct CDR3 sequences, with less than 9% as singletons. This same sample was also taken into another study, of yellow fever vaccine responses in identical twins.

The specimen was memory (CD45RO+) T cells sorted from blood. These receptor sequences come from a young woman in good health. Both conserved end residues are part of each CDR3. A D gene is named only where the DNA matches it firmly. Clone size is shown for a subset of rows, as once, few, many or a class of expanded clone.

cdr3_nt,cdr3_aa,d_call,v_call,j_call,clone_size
TGTGCCAGTAGTAATGGACAGGTAAACCTCTATGGCTACACCTTC,CASSNGQVNLYGYTF,TRBD1,TRBV19,TRBJ1-2,.
TGCAGTGCTGGGCCTAATTCACCCCTCCACTTT,CSAGPNSPLHF,.,TRBV20-1,TRBJ1-6,.
TGTGCCAGCAGTATAGGACAAGTAAGCAATGAGCAGTTCTTC,CASSIGQVSNEQFF,.,TRBV28,TRBJ2-1,.
TGTGCCAGCAGTTCGCCCCCGGACAGGGTTTTCACCGGGGAGCTGTTTTTT,CASSSPPDRVFTGELFF,TRBD1,TRBV12-3/TRBV12-4,TRBJ2-2,many
TGTGCCAGCAGCTACAGGGTGTACAATGAGCAGTTCTTC,CASSYRVYNEQFF,.,TRBV7-9,TRBJ2-1,.
TGCAGTGTTGGAGCGGGAGAACCGTACGAGCAGTACTTC,CSVGAGEPYEQYF,TRBD2,TRBV20-1,TRBJ2-7,.
TGTGCCAGCATGCCAGGGGGGGGGAATGAAAAACTGTTTTTT,CASMPGGGNEKLFF,TRBD1,TRBV7-9,TRBJ1-4,.
TGCAGTGCTAGAGTAGGTGGCGGCTATGGCTACACCTTC,CSARVGGGYGYTF,.,TRBV20-1,TRBJ1-2,.
TGTGCCAGCAGCCGGGACAGGGGGAGAACGGAGCAGTACTTC,CASSRDRGRTEQYF,TRBD1,TRBV5-6,TRBJ2-7,few
TGTGCCAGCATCAAGAGCTCCTATAATTCACCCCTCCACTTT,CASIKSSYNSPLHF,.,TRBV28,TRBJ1-6,few
TGTGCCAGCACCAGAAGTGACAGTTCGAACACTGAAGCTTTCTTT,CASTRSDSSNTEAFF,.,TRBV12-3/TRBV12-4,TRBJ1-1,many
TGTGCCAGCAGTAAGGGGTGGGGAAACACCGGGGAGCTGTTTTTT,CASSKGWGNTGELFF,.,TRBV2,TRBJ2-2,few
TGCGCCAGCGCGACCCTTCTTGACAATGAGCAGTTCTTC,CASATLLDNEQFF,.,TRBV5-1,TRBJ2-1,many
TGTGCCAGCAGCCCAGCCCCGGGCACCGGGGAGCTGTTTTTT,CASSPAPGTGELFF,.,TRBV28,TRBJ2-2,.
TGTGCCAGCAGCCAAGGGAGAGCCAAAAACATTCAGTACTTC,CASSQGRAKNIQYF,.,TRBV3-1,TRBJ2-4,.
TGTGCCAGCGGAGGGACGGTCCGAGGCTACACCTTC,CASGGTVRGYTF,.,TRBV2,TRBJ1-2,.
TGTGCCAGCAAACGGGGGCAAGAAGAGGAAAAACTGTTTTTT,CASKRGQEEEKLFF,.,TRBV12-3/TRBV12-4,TRBJ1-4,many
TGTGCCAGCTATAAAGGGGGGGCCGAGAACACCGGGGAGCTGTTTTTT,CASYKGGAENTGELFF,.,TRBV25-1,TRBJ2-2,many
TGTGCCAGCTCACCACGGCAGAATAATGAAAAACTGTTTTTT,CASSPRQNNEKLFF,.,TRBV18,TRBJ1-4,few
TGTGCCAGCAGTCGAGGGGGGAGCACTGAAGCTTTCTTT,CASSRGGSTEAFF,.,TRBV12-3/TRBV12-4,TRBJ1-1,many
TGTGCCAGCCGGGAAGGGACAGGGTTTGATCAGCCCCAGCATTTT,CASREGTGFDQPQHF,TRBD1,TRBV2,TRBJ1-5,few
TGCAGCGTTGAAGTGAGGAGGGAGGAACATTACACCGGGGAGCTGTTTTTT,CSVEVRREEHYTGELFF,.,TRBV29-1,TRBJ2-2,few
TGTGCCAGCAGTTTAAAGGGGAACTCCTACGAGCAGTACTTC,CASSLKGNSYEQYF,.,TRBV28,TRBJ2-7,few
TGTGCCACCAGTGACAGGACAAGGGGCGGCTCCTACGAGCAGTACTTC,CATSDRTRGGSYEQYF,.,TRBV24-1,TRBJ2-7,.
TGTGCCAGCAGTGAATCTCTGACGACTGGGACTAGCGGCACAGATACGCAGTATTTT,CASSESLTTGTSGTDTQYF,TRBD2,TRBV25-1,TRBJ2-3,few
TGTGCCAGCAGCCGTCGACTATCGTCCGGGACAGAAGAGTACTTC,CASSRRLSSGTEEYF,TRBD1,TRBV7-8,TRBJ2-7,few
TGTGCCAGCAGCAAAGGCGGACAGCGGGAGAGGTACTTC,CASSKGGQRERYF,.,TRBV21-1,TRBJ2-7,.
TGTGCCAGCAGTCCCTCAGGAGACGGAGAGACCCAGTACTTC,CASSPSGDGETQYF,.,TRBV28,TRBJ2-5,few
TGTGCCAGCAAAGTGAGCTCCTATAATTCACCCCTCCACTTT,CASKVSSYNSPLHF,.,TRBV6-1,TRBJ1-6,many